The clone carrying this TCR beta chain has a count of ten or more. Its target is not known. Germline V CDR1 and CDR2: MNHNS, SASEGT. The CDR3 is 17 amino acids. The V end was cut by 0 bases, the J end by 1 base, with 13 bases between. This related bone marrow graft donor gave peripheral blood on the day of marrow donation. This entry belongs to a study of T cells after posttransplantation cyclophosphamide. Study outcomes and limitations: Skin or GI-infiltrating T cells shared few TRB sequences with blood.

The table came from immunoSEQ multiplex PCR; TCRdb's copy has only in-frame clones and leaves some out. Observed are 20,000 to 30,000 clones, no singletons, with the top ten taking around 1.4%. The genes are TRBV6-1 and TRBJ2-1, with D possibly being TRBD1 (6 bases). Sequencing input: PBMCs. The source of this sequence is a man over 45 in good health, CMV-negative, and a related stem cell transplant donor. The CDR3 loop reads CASSEAWGHGSYNEQFF. The CDR3 nucleotides are TGTGCCAGCAGTGAAGCATGGGGGCATGGGTCCTACAATGAGCAGTTCTTC.